This T cell receptor beta chain was captured by sequencing in a study of T cells after yellow fever vaccination. Study-level points and caveats: The study found a weaker secondary response that peaked faster, day 5 versus 15.

A remark on this clonotype: Its antigen is not known.

TCRdb re-called the 5' RACE reads with MiXCR, one entry per CDR3 protein. This table has 550,000 or so distinct CDR3 sequences, roughly 19% appearing once. The TCR sequence derives from a man aged 25-45 years who received the YFV17D yellow fever vaccine. This specimen was PBMCs, taken 15 days after the yellow fever booster vaccination.

DNA of the CDR3: TGTGCCAGCAGCTCAAGACAGGGGGCCCTCTCTGGGGCCAACGTCCTGACTTTC. This codes for CASSSRQGALSGANVLTF. The chain uses TRBV11-2 and TRBJ2-6, with 10 bases fitting TRBD1. The CDR3 length is 18 residues. Germline CDR1 reads SGHAT; CDR2 reads FQNNGV. V was pared by 4 bases and J by 0 bases, with 6 bases of the junction left unmatched.